This T cell receptor (beta chain) was recovered during a study of neoadjuvant nivolumab and ipilimumab in lung cancer. Data came from immunoSEQ multiplex PCR; TCRdb stores just in-frame clones and leaves some out. The sample holds around 20,000 clones, around 76% seen once. Germline CDR1 is KGHSH and CDR2 is LQKENI. CDR3 length equals 16 residues. V was clipped by 4 bases and J by 5 bases, with 18 bases between them. J is TRBJ1-5 and V is TRBV18; unclear D gene. This sequence was found in an adult with non-small cell lung cancer. The sample in question was tumor tissue, obtained after neoadjuvant nivolumab, alone or with ipilimumab, at or shortly before surgery. CDR3 sequence (DNA): TGTGCCAGCTCACTGGGAGGGCCTGGAGGAGATCAGCCCCAGCATTTT. Translation gives CASSLGGPGGDQPQHF.